A single sample gave rise to the 13 T cell receptor beta chains below, sequenced in a study of T cells after yellow fever vaccination. Each CDR3 protein gets one entry after TCRdb re-called the 5' RACE reads with MiXCR. The sample consists of approximately 350,000 distinct CDR3 sequences, roughly 12% of them appearing once. The source material was PBMCs, sampled on the day of the first yellow fever vaccination. Receptors originate from a man aged 18 to 29 who received the YFV17D yellow fever vaccine.

This clonotype has only a few counts. This CDR3 reads CASSLEGRRGFRELFF. Here the CDR3 DNA reads TGTGCCAGCAGCTTGGAGGGACGCCGGGGATTCAGGGAGCTGTTTTTT. The chain links TRBV5-6 to TRBJ2-2; TRBD1 or TRBD2 may be the D gene (5 bases each). V gave up 0 bases and J gave up 9 bases, with 18 bases separating them. Germline CDR1 and CDR2: SGHDT and YYEEEE. The CDR3 totals 16 residues.

In this sample, this clonotype turned up many times. The rearrangement uses TRBV5-1 and TRBJ2-5, with 7 bases identical to TRBD1. CDR3 length: 14 residues. Unmatched junction bases numbered 3, after V lost 0 bases and J lost 4 bases. In germline, CDR1 is SGHRS, CDR2 YFSETQ. CDR3 DNA sequence: TGCGCCAGCAGCTTGGAGACAGGGCGAGAGACCCAGTACTTC. Translated: CASSLETGRETQYF.

This clonotype was found a few times. The chain combines TRBV4-2 with TRBJ2-3; unclear D gene. CDR3 length: 14 amino acids. Germline V lookup: CDR1 LGHNA, CDR2 YNFKEQ. V gave up 1 base and J gave up 6 bases, with 11 bases separating them. The chain's CDR3 is CASSQGRYLDTQYF. The DNA of the CDR3 is TGTGCCAGCAGCCAAGGACGGTATTTGGATACGCAGTATTTT.

The rearrangement uses TRBV5-5 and TRBJ2-5, with D possibly matching TRBD1 (6 bases). V shed 3 bases and J shed 2 bases, with 14 bases lying between them. Germline V gives CDR1 SGHKS, CDR2 YYEKEE (reference sequence). The CDR3 spans 15 residues. The CDR3 DNA reads TGTGCCAGCAGCTCCCCGTGGGGGCGACAAGAGACCCAGTACTTC. It yields the protein CASSSPWGRQETQYF.

This clonotype was counted only a few times. The V and J genes are TRBV7-9 and TRBJ2-1, with unresolved D. Between the trimmed V and J ends, which lost 5 bases and 7 bases, there was a span of 15 bases. Germline V gene sequence: CDR1 SEHNR, CDR2 FQNEAQ (reference sequence). The CDR3 is made up of 14 amino acids. CDR3 sequence reads: CASSPRLPLNEQFF. CDR3 nucleotides: TGTGCCAGCAGCCCAAGACTCCCCCTTAATGAGCAGTTCTTC.

This clonotype was detected a few times. The rearrangement joins TRBV5-4 to TRBJ2-7, with D perhaps TRBD1 or TRBD2 (6 bases each). The germline CDR1 and CDR2 sequences are SGHNT and YYREEE (reference sequence). Between the trimmed V and J ends, which lost 2 bases and 7 bases, there was a span of 13 bases. CDR3 length: 13 residues. CDR3 amino acids: CASSFGGSGEQYF. The DNA of the CDR3 is TGTGCCAGCAGCTTCGGGGGCTCGGGGGAGCAGTACTTC.

This clonotype came up many times. This chain connects TRBV3-1 to TRBJ1-1; 11 nucleotides line up with TRBD1. The ends lost 3 bases at V and 4 bases at J; junction bases unmatched: 4. Germline V gene data show CDR1 as LGHDT and CDR2 as YNNKEL (reference sequence). CDR3 length: 15 amino acids. The CDR3 protein is CASSHTGTGGTEAFF. The CDR3 bases are TGTGCCAGCAGCCATACCGGGACAGGGGGCACTGAAGCTTTCTTT.

The J gene is TRBJ1-5, the V gene TRBV20-1; D remains ambiguous. CDR1 and CDR2 (germline): DFQATT, SNEGSKA (reference sequence). Trimming cost V 4 bases and J 3 bases, with 16 bases left between them. The CDR3 sequence is 15 residues long. DNA of the CDR3: TGCAGTGCTATAGCCAGGCGACTACCCAATCAGCCCCAGCATTTT. Translating gives CSAIARRLPNQPQHF.

The chain joins TRBV7-2 to TRBJ2-5; TRBD2 matches at 9 bases. Germline V CDR1 and CDR2: SGHTA, FQGNSA. This CDR3 is built from 16 residues. The V segment lost 5 bases and the J segment 2 bases; nucleotides outside the gene matches: 9. This CDR3 reads CASSLVASGEQETQYF. CDR3 nucleotides: TGTGCCAGCAGCCTGGTGGCTAGCGGGGAACAAGAGACCCAGTACTTC.

V is TRBV4-1 and J is TRBJ1-5; D uncertain. V was shortened by 3 bases and J by 9 bases, with 18 bases between the two germline ends. The CDR3 spans 15 residues. CDR1 and CDR2 from the germline V gene are MGHRA and YSYEKL. In DNA, the CDR3 is TGCGCCAGCAGCCACACGGACGGATCCTTTGGGCCCCAGCATTTT. Amino acids: CASSHTDGSFGPQHF.

This clonotype appeared a few times. The chain has TRBV6-2 or TRBV6-3 and TRBJ2-5; D unresolved. Between the trimmed V and J ends, which lost 0 bases and 2 bases, there was a span of 16 bases. Looked up from germline, CDR1 is MNHEY and CDR2 is SVGEGT. This CDR3 is built from 17 residues. The CDR3 region has the DNA TGTGCCAGCAGTTACTCGATTCATAACCCCGATCAAGAGACCCAGTACTTC. Encoded protein: CASSYSIHNPDQETQYF.

As DNA, the CDR3 is TGCGCCAGCAGCTTGGTGGACAGGGGAACTGAAGCTTTCTTT. Its translation: CASSLVDRGTEAFF. The rearrangement uses TRBV5-1 and TRBJ1-1; 9 nucleotides agree with TRBD1. Trimming took 0 bases from V and 5 from J; bases not matched to a gene: 2. The germline V gene encodes CDR1 SGHRS and CDR2 YFSETQ. The CDR3 sequence is 14 residues long.

V is TRBV7-9 and J is TRBJ2-7; possible D gene TRBD2, 5 bases. This CDR3 contains 13 residues. Between the trimmed V and J ends, which lost 5 bases and 2 bases, there was a span of 10 bases. The V gene's germline CDR1 is SEHNR and CDR2 FQNEAQ (reference sequence). The CDR3 here is CASSVAGAYEQYV. The CDR3 DNA follows: TGTGCCAGCAGCGTCGCCGGGGCCTACGAGCAGTACGTC.